This TCR beta chain was captured by sequencing in a study of T cell changes during pregnancy in multiple sclerosis. The germline V gene encodes CDR1 MDHEN and CDR2 SYDVKM. The V and J ends lost 2 bases and 3 bases respectively, with 16 bases between them. The CDR3 sequence is 16 residues long. TCRdb keeps only in-frame clones here, not all; method: immunoSEQ multiplex PCR. The table includes 35,000 to 45,000 clones, 85% to 90% detected once. The rearrangement links TRBV28 to TRBJ1-2, with a possible D match to TRBD1 (5 bases). This receptor was taken from a female donor in good health, enrolled as a control in a pregnancy study. Sample: peripheral blood, taken in the second trimester of pregnancy. The CDR3: CASSLTGGGGDYGYTF. The CDR3 coding sequence is TGTGCCAGCAGTTTAACAGGAGGCGGAGGGGACTATGGCTACACCTTC.